This T cell receptor (beta chain) was sequenced in a study of cytomegalovirus exposure and HLA in healthy donors. For the study at large: About 180 million T cells yielded around 120 million unique TCR beta sequences in earlier analysis. Unique TCRs numbering approximately 80 million, obtained from HLA-typed donors, made up an early data release.

This CDR3 has 13 amino acids. Germline assignment: CDR1 MRHNA and CDR2 SNTAGT. The V end was cut by 4 bases, the J end by 6 bases, with 11 bases between. Primers included in the PCR were 60 Vbeta and 13 Jbeta primers. Assay used: immunoSEQ multiplex PCR; TCRdb lists only in-frame clones, some missing. The sample contains roughly 150,000 clones, 70% to 90% of which appear only once. The TCR was taken from a male donor in good health and CMV-seronegative. Sequencing was done on a sample of PBMCs. The rearrangement uses TRBV6-4 and TRBJ2-3; D remains ambiguous. This CDR3 is CASSGEAGDTQYF. For the CDR3, the DNA is TGTGCCAGCAGTGGAGAGGCCGGGGATACGCAGTATTTT.